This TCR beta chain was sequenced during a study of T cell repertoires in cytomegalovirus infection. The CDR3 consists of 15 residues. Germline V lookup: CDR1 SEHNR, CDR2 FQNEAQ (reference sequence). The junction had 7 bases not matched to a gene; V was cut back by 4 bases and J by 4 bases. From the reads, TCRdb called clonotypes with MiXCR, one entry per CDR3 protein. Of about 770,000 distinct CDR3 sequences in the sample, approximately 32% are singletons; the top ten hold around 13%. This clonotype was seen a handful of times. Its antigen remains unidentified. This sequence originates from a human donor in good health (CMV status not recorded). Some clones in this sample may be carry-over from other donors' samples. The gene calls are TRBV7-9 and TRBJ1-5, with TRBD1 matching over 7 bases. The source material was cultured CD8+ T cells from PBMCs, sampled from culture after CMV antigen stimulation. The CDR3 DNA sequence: TGTGCCAGCAGCTCCGACAGGGAGAAAAATCAGCCCCAGCATTTT. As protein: CASSSDREKNQPQHF. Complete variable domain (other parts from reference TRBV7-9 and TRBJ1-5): DTGVSQNPRHKITKRGQNVTFRCDPISEHNRLYWYRQTLGQGPEFLTYFQNEAQLEKSRLLSDRFSAERPKGSFSTLEIQRTEQGDSAMYLCASSSDREKNQPQHFGDGTRLSIL.